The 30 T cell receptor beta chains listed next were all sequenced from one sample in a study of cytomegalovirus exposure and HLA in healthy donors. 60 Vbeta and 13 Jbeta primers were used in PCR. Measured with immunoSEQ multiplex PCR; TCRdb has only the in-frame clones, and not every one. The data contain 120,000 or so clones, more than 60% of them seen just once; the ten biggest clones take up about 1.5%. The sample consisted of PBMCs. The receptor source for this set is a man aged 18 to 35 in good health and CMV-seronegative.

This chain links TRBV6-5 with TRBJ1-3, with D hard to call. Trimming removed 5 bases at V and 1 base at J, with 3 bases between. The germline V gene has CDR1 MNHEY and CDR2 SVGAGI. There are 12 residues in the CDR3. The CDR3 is CASSQSGNTIYF. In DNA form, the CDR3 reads TGTGCCAGCAGTCAGTCTGGAAACACCATATATTTT.

The CDR3, as DNA: TGTGCCTCCAGTAGGGGCAGCGCGGCCAATGAGCAGTTCTTC. Translation: CASSRGSAANEQFF. This chain connects TRBV30 to TRBJ2-1, with a tentative D call TRBD1 (5 bases). Germline assignment: CDR1 GTSNPN and CDR2 SVGIG (reference sequence). Trimming cost V 7 bases and J 6 bases, with 19 bases left between them. The CDR3 has 14 residues.

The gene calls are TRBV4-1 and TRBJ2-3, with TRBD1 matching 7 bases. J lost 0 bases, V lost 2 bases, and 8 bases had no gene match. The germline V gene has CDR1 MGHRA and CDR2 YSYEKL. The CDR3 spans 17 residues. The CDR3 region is CASSQNRGQESTDTQYF. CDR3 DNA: TGCGCCAGCAGCCAAAACCGAGGACAGGAGAGCACAGATACGCAGTATTTT.

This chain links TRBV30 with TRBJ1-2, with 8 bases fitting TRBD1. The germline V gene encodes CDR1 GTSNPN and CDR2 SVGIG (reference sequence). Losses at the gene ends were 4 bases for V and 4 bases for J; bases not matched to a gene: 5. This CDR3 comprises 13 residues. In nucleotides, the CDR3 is TGTGCCTGGAATAGGGACAGGCCCTATGGCTACACCTTC. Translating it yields CAWNRDRPYGYTF.

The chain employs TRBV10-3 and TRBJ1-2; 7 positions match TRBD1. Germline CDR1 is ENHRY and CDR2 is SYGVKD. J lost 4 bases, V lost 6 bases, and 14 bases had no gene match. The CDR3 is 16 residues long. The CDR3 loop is CAIREIDRERVYGYTF. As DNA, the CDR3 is TGTGCCATCAGGGAAATAGACAGGGAACGCGTCTATGGCTACACCTTC.

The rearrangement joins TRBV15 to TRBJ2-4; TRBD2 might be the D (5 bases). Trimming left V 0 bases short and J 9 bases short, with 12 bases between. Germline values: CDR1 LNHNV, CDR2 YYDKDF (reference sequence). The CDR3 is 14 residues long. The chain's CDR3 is CATSRDMREPIQYF. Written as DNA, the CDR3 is TGTGCCACCAGCAGAGATATGAGGGAGCCCATTCAGTACTTC. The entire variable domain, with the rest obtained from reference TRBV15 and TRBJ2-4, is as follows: DAMVIQNPRYQVTQFGKPVTLSCSQTLNHNVMYWYQQKSSQAPKLLFHYYDKDFNNEADTPDNFQSRRPNTSFCFLDIRSPGLGDTAMYLCATSRDMREPIQYFGAGTRLSVL.

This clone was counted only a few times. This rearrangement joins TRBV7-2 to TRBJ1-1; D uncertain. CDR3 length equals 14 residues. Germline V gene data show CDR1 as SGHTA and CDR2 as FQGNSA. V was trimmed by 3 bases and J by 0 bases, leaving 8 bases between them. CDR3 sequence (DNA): TGTGCCAGCAGCTTCGAACTTTTGAACACTGAAGCTTTCTTT. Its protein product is CASSFELLNTEAFF.

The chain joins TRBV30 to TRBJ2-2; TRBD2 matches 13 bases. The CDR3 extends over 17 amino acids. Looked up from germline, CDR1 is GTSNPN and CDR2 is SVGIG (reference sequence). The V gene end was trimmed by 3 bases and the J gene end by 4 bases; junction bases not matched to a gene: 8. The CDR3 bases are TGTGCCTGGAGGGGACTAGCGGGGAGGATGGGCACCGGGGAGCTGTTTTTT. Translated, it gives CAWRGLAGRMGTGELFF.

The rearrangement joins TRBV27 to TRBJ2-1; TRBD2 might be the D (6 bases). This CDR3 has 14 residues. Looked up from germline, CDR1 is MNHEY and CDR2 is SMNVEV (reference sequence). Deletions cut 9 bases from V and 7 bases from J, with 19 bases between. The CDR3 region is CASTQVQRGNEQFF. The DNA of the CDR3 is TGTGCCAGTACTCAGGTTCAACGGGGGAATGAGCAGTTCTTC.

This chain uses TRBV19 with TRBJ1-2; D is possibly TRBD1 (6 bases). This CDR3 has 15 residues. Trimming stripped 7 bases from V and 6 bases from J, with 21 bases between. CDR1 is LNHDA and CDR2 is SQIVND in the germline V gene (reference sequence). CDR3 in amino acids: CASKPMDSYRHGYTF. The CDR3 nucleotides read TGTGCCAGTAAACCTATGGACAGTTATAGGCATGGCTACACCTTC.

CDR3 amino acids: CAWSELHEQYF. DNA of the CDR3: TGTGCCTGGAGTGAACTCCACGAGCAGTACTTC. The chain uses TRBV30 and TRBJ2-7; D unresolved. V dropped 1 base and J dropped 5 bases, with 6 bases sitting between them. CDR3 length: 11 residues. The germline V gene encodes CDR1 GTSNPN and CDR2 SVGIG (reference sequence).

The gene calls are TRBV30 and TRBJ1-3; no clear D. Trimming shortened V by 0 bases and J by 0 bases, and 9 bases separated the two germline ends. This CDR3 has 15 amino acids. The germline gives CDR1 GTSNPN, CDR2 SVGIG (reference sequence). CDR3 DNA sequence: TGTGCCTGGAGTGTACGAGCTACCTCTGGAAACACCATATATTTT. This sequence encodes CAWSVRATSGNTIYF.

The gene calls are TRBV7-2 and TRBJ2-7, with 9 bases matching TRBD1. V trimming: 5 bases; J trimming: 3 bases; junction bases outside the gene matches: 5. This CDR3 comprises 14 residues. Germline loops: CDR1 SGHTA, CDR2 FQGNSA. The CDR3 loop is CASSLRDRVYEQYF. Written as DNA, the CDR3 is TGTGCCAGCAGCCTCCGGGACAGGGTCTACGAGCAGTACTTC.

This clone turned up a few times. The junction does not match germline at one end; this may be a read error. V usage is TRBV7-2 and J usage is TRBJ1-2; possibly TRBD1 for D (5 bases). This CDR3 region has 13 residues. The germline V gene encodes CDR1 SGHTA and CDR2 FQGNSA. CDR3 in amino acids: CASSPTLGQGYPF. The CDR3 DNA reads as TGTGCCAGCAGTCCTACCTTGGGTCAGGGCTACCCCTTC.

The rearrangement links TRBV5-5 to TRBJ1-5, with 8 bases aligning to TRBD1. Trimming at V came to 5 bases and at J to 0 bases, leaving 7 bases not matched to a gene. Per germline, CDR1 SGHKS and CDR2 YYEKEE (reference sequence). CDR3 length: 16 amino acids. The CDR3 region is CASRLQGGYSNQPQHF. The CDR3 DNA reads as TGTGCCAGCAGGCTACAGGGGGGTTATAGCAATCAGCCCCAGCATTTT.

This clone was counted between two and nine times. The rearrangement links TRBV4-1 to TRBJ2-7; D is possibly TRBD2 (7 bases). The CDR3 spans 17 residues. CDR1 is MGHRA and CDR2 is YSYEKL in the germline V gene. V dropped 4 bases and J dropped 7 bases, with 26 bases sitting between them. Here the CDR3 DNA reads TGCGCCAGCAGCCCCAGGGTTGGGGGGGCGCGGGGAGTAGAGCAGTACTTC. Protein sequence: CASSPRVGGARGVEQYF.

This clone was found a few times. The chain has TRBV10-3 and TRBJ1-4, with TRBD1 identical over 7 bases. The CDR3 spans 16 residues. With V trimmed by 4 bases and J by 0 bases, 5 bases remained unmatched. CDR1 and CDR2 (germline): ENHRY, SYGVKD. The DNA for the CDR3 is TGTGCCATCAGTGGGGCCAGGGGGGCAACTAATGAAAAACTGTTTTTT. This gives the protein CAISGARGATNEKLFF.

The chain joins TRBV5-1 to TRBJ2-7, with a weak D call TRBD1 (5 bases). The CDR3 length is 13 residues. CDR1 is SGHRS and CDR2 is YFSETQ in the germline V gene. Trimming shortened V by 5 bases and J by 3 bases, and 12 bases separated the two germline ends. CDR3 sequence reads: CASRPGSGYEQYF. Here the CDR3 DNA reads TGCGCCAGCAGACCAGGGTCAGGCTACGAGCAGTACTTC.

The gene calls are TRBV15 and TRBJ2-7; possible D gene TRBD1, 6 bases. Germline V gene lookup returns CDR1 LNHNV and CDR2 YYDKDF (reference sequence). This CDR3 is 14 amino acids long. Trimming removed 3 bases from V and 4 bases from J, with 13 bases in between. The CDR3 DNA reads TGTGCCACCAGCAGGCCGGGACAAAGTTACGAGCAGTACTTC. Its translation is CATSRPGQSYEQYF.

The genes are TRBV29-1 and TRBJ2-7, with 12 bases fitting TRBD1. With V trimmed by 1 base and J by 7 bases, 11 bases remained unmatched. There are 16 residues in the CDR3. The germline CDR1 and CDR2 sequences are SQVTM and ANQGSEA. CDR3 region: CSVEGVPGQGAGEQYF. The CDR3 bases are TGCAGCGTTGAAGGGGTCCCGGGACAGGGGGCTGGTGAGCAGTACTTC.

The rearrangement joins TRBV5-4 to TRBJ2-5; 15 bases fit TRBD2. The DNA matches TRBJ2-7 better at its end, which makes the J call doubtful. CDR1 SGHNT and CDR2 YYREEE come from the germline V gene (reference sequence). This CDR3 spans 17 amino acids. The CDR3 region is CASSLAGLAGGTYEQYF. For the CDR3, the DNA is TGTGCCAGCAGCTTGGCGGGACTAGCGGGAGGAACCTACGAGCAGTACTTC.

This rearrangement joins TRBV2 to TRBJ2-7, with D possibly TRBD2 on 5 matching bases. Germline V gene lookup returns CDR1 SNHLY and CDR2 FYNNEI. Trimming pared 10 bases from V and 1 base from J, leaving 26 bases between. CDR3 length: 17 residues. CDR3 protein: CATRTNVPGTFSYEQYF. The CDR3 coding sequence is TGTGCCACGCGAACCAATGTCCCGGGAACCTTTTCCTACGAGCAGTACTTC. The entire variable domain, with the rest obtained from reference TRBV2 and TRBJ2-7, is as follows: EPEVTQTPSHQVTQMGQEVILRCVPISNHLYFYWYRQILGQKVEFLVSFYNNEISEKSEIFDDQFSVERPDGSNFTLKIRSTKLEDSAMYFCATRTNVPGTFSYEQYFGPGTRLTVT.

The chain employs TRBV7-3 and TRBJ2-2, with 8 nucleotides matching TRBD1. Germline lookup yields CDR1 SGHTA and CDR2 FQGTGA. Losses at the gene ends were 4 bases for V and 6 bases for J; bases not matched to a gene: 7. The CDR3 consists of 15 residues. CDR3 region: CASSSGQAGPGELFF. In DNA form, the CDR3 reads TGTGCCAGCAGCTCGGGACAGGCGGGCCCCGGGGAGCTGTTTTTT.

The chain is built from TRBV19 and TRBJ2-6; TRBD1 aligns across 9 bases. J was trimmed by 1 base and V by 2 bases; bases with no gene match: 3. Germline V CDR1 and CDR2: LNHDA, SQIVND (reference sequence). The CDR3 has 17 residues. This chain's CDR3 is CASSIMGQGSGANVLTF. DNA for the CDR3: TGTGCCAGTAGTATAATGGGACAGGGATCTGGGGCCAACGTCCTGACTTTC.

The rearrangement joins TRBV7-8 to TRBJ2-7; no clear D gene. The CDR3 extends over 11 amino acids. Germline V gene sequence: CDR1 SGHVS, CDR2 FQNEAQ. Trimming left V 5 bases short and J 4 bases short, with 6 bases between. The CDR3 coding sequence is TGTGCCAGCAGCATCCAGTACGAGCAGTACTTC. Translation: CASSIQYEQYF.

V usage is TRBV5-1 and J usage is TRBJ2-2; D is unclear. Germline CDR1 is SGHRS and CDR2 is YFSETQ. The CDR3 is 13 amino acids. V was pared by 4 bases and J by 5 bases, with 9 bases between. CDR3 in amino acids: CASSAAATGELFF. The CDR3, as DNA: TGCGCCAGCAGCGCAGCAGCGACCGGGGAGCTGTTTTTT.

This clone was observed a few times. The CDR3 loop reads CASGRGIRETQYF. In nucleotides, the CDR3 is TGTGCCAGCGGGCGGGGTATTCGAGAGACCCAGTACTTC. The chain joins TRBV19 to TRBJ2-5; possible D gene TRBD2, 6 bases. In germline, CDR1 is LNHDA, CDR2 SQIVND (reference sequence). Between the trimmed V and J ends, which lost 9 bases and 4 bases, there was a span of 15 bases. The CDR3 consists of 13 residues. Based on the CDR3 plus reference TRBV19 and TRBJ2-5, the full variable domain is DGGITQSPKYLFRKEGQNVTLSCEQNLNHDAMYWYRQDPGQGLRLIYYSQIVNDFQKGDIAEGYSVSREKKESFPLTVTSAQKNPTAFYLCASGRGIRETQYFGPGTRLLVL.

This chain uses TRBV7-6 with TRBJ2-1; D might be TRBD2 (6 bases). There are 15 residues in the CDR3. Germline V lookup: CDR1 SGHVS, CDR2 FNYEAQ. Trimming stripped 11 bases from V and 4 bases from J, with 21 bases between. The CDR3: CALRPGLYFYNEQFF. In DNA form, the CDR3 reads TGTGCCCTCCGCCCGGGACTTTATTTTTACAATGAGCAGTTCTTC.

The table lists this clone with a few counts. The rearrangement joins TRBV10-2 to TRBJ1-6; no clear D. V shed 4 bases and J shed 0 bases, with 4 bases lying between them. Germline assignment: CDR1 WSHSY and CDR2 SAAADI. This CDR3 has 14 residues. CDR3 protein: CASSVSSYNSPLHF. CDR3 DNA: TGCGCCAGCAGTGTCAGCTCCTATAATTCACCCCTCCACTTT.

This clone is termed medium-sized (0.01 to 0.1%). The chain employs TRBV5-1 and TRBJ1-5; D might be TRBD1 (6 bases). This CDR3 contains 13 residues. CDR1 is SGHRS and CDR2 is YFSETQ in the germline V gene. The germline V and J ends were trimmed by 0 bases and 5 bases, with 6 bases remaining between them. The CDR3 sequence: CASSLAGDQPQHF. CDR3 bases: TGCGCCAGCAGCTTGGCAGGGGATCAGCCCCAGCATTTT.